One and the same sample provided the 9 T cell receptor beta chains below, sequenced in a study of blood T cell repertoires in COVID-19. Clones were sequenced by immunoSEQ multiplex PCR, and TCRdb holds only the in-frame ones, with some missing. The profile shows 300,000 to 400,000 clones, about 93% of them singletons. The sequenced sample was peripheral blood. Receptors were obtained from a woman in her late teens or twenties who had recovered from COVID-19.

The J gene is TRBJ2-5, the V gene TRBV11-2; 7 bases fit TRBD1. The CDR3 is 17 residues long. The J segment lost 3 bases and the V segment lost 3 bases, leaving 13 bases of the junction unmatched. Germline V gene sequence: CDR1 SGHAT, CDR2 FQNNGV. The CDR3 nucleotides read TGTGCCAGCAGCTTTTCCATGACAGGGTTACACGAAGAGACCCAGTACTTC. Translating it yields CASSFSMTGLHEETQYF.

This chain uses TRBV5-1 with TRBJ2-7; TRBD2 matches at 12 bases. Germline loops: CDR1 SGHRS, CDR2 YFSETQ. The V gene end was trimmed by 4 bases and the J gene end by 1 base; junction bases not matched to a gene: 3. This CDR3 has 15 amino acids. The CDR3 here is CASSTGLAGSYEQYV. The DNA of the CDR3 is TGCGCCAGCAGCACAGGACTAGCGGGATCCTACGAGCAGTACGTC.

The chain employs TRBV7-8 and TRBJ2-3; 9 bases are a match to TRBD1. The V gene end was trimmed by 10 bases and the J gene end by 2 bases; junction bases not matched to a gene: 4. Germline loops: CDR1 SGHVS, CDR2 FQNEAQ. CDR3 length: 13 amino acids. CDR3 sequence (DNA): TGTGCCATTGGGACAGGGAACACAGATACGCAGTATTTT. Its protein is CAIGTGNTDTQYF.

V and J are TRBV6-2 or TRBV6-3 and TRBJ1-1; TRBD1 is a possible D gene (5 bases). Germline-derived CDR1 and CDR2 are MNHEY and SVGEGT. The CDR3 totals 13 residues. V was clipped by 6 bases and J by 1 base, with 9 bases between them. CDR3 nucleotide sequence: TGTGCCAGCAGCACACAGGAGAACACTGAAGCTTTCTTT. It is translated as CASSTQENTEAFF.

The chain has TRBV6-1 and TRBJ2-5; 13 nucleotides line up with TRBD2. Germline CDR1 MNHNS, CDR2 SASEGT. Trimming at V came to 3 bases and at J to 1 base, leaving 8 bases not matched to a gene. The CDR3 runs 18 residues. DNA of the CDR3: TGTGCCAGCAGTGACCCGGGACTAGCGGGGCCGACCCAAGAGACCCAGTACTTC. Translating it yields CASSDPGLAGPTQETQYF.

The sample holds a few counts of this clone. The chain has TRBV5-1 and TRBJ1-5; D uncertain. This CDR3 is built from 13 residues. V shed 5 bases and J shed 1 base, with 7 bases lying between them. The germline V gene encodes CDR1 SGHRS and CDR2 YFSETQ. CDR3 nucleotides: TGCGCCAGCAGTACGGGGAGCAATCAGCCCCAGCATTTT. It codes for CASSTGSNQPQHF. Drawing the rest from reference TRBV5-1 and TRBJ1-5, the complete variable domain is KAGVTQTPRYLIKTRGQQVTLSCSPISGHRSVSWYQQTPGQGLQFLFEYFSETQRNKGNFPGRFSGRQFSNSRSEMNVSTLELGDSALYLCASSTGSNQPQHFGDGTRLSIL.

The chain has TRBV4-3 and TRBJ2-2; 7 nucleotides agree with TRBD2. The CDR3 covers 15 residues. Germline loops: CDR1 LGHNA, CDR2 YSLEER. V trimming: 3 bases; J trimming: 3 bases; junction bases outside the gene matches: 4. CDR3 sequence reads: CASSHYLADTGELFF. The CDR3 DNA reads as TGCGCCAGCAGCCATTACCTAGCGGACACCGGGGAGCTGTTTTTT.

In DNA, the CDR3 is TGTGCCAGCAGTTACTCCGCGGGCGAGCAGTACGTC. Translation: CASSYSAGEQYV. The J gene is TRBJ2-7, the V gene TRBV6-5; D is perhaps TRBD2 (5 bases). Germline V gene sequence: CDR1 MNHEY, CDR2 SVGAGI. The CDR3 length is 12 residues. Trimming removed 0 bases from V and 6 bases from J, with 6 bases in between.

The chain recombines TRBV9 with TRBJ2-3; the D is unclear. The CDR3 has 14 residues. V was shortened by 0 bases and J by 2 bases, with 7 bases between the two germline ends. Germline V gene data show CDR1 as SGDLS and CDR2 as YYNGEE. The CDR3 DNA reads TGTGCCAGCAGCGTAGTAGCCTCCACAGATACGCAGTATTTT. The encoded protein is CASSVVASTDTQYF.